This T cell receptor beta chain was observed in a study of control samples from healthy donors and cancer patients. The germline gives CDR1 SEHNR, CDR2 FQNEAQ (reference sequence). This CDR3 is 11 amino acids long. V lost 7 bases, J lost 8 bases, and 11 bases lay in between. Data came from immunoSEQ multiplex PCR; TCRdb stores just in-frame clones and leaves some out. This table has about 120,000 clones, over 90% appearing once. V gene TRBV7-9 combines with J gene TRBJ1-2; D not resolved. The sample taken for sequencing was blood. The TCR sequence derives from a man aged 30-40 years in good health. CDR3 bases: TGTGCCAGCACCTCCGCGTTAGGCTACACCTTC. It encodes CASTSALGYTF.